This TCR beta chain was documented in a study of blood T cell repertoires in COVID-19. Study-level information: T cells, B-cell-depleted T cells, or PBMCs supplied cDNA or gDNA.

Libraries were prepared by immunoSEQ multiplex PCR; TCRdb keeps only in-frame clonotypes and omits some of them. The sample shows roughly 410,000 clones, roughly 90% of them seen only once. CDR1 is MNHEY, CDR2 SVGAGI, per germline. Trimming shortened V by 7 bases and J by 1 base, and 13 bases separated the two germline ends. CDR3 length equals 14 residues. The chain has TRBV6-5 and TRBJ2-5; maybe TRBD2 (6 bases). The sequenced sample consisted of peripheral blood. The source of this sequence is a woman aged 40 to 49 with COVID-19, enrolled during active disease. CDR3 sequence: CASMAGWAQETQYF. DNA for the CDR3: TGTGCCAGCATGGCGGGATGGGCCCAAGAGACCCAGTACTTC.